This T cell receptor beta chain comes out of a study of T cells after yellow fever vaccination. The sample holds a few counts of this clonotype. Using its own MiXCR run on the 5' RACE reads, TCRdb lists one record per CDR3 protein. This sample has tens of thousands of distinct CDR3 sequences, with 6.6% found just once. This CDR3 is built from 12 residues. Germline-derived CDR1 and CDR2 are MNHEY and SVGAGI. The germline V and J ends were trimmed by 8 bases and 2 bases, with 7 bases remaining between them. The chain joins TRBV6-5 to TRBJ1-5; D is unclear. The material was PBMCs, either bulk or a sorted T-cell subset (CD4+, CD8+, memory, or dextramer-sorted; not recorded which), obtained on the day of the first yellow fever vaccination. This sequence was found in a man between 18 and 35 years old who received the YFV17D yellow fever vaccine. The CDR3 nucleotides are TGTGCCAGCGGGAGGGGCAATCAGCCCCAGCATTTT. Residues: CASGRGNQPQHF.